Below, 3 T cell receptor beta chains from the same sample are listed, as sequenced in a study of early T cells in non-severe SARS-CoV-2 infection. Each CDR3 protein is one row after TCRdb ran MiXCR on the 5' RACE reads. The table lists about 60,000 distinct CDR3 sequences, over 10% of them singletons. Input material: whole blood. The receptors derive from an adult who was a healthcare worker with PCR-confirmed SARS-CoV-2 infection or an uninfected control (not recorded which).

This clonotype was observed a few times. V gene TRBV2 combines with J gene TRBJ2-2; a possible D gene is TRBD2 (6 bases). This CDR3 spans 13 amino acids. The germline V and J ends were trimmed by 6 bases and 4 bases, with 9 bases remaining between them. The germline V gene encodes CDR1 SNHLY and CDR2 FYNNEI. CDR3 sequence reads: CASRAGFTGELFF. DNA of the CDR3: TGTGCCAGCAGGGCGGGATTCACCGGGGAGCTGTTTTTT.

In its sample, this clonotype was seen many times. This rearrangement joins TRBV4-3 to TRBJ1-6; 9 nucleotides align to TRBD1. V was clipped by 0 bases and J by 10 bases; unmatched bases: 10. Germline CDR1 and CDR2: LGHNA and YSLEER. The CDR3 has 17 residues. The CDR3 region has the DNA TGCGCCAGCAGCCAAGATTCCTCCGGGACAGGGCTGTCACCCCTCCACTTT. This translates into CASSQDSSGTGLSPLHF.

This clonotype has at least ten counts. The chain has TRBV6-5 and TRBJ1-1; D remains ambiguous. The germline V gene encodes CDR1 MNHEY and CDR2 SVGAGI. The germline V and J ends were trimmed by 5 bases and 5 bases, with 15 bases remaining between them. The CDR3 has 14 amino acids. The CDR3 nucleotides are TGTGCCAGCAGTATGGACGAAGGGAGGACTGAAGCTTTCTTT. Its protein is CASSMDEGRTEAFF.